Presented here are 18 T cell receptor beta chains from one specimen sequenced in a study of T cells in Graves' hyperthyroidism and ophthalmopathy. The TCR beta CDR3 regions underwent amplification using RNA transcripts as the source. TCR CDR3 underwent first-round RT-PCR with the HTBI primer set. From the multiplex PCR reads, TCRdb called clonotypes with MiXCR, one entry per CDR3 protein. The repertoire holds about 260,000 distinct CDR3 sequences, with less than 30% as singletons. The sequencing input was blood. These receptors all come from a man aged 35 to 55 with Graves' hyperthyroidism that later progressed to Graves' ophthalmopathy.

The chain has TRBV6-1 and TRBJ2-5; 11 nucleotides match TRBD1. Germline CDR1 is MNHNS and CDR2 is SASEGT. V shed 7 bases, J shed 5 bases, and the junction held 9 bases outside the gene matches. The CDR3 runs 15 residues. CDR3 bases: TGTGCCAGCACCCCCCGGGGACAGGGGGTGGAGACCCAGTACTTC. Protein product: CASTPRGQGVETQYF.

This clonotype appeared a few times. The chain links TRBV20-1 to TRBJ2-7; perhaps TRBD2 as D (6 bases). Trimming shortened V by 4 bases and J by 2 bases, and 12 bases separated the two germline ends. The length of the CDR3 is 13 residues. Germline V lookup: CDR1 DFQATT, CDR2 SNEGSKA (reference sequence). The CDR3 here is CSAMERGAYEQYF. Here the CDR3 DNA reads TGCAGTGCTATGGAACGCGGGGCCTACGAGCAGTACTTC.

This clonotype was observed many times. The gene calls are TRBV7-9 and TRBJ1-5; TRBD1 aligns across 9 bases. Germline loops: CDR1 SEHNR, CDR2 FQNEAQ (reference sequence). The V gene end was trimmed by 5 bases and the J gene end by 4 bases; junction bases not matched to a gene: 6. This CDR3 is 15 amino acids long. The CDR3 spells CASSQGTGRNQPQHF. The CDR3 bases are TGTGCCAGCAGCCAGGGGACAGGGAGGAATCAGCCCCAGCATTTT.

In this sample, this clonotype turned up many times. The chain uses TRBV19 and TRBJ2-5; no reliable D call. Trimming pared 5 bases from V and 2 bases from J, leaving 12 bases between. The CDR3 covers 14 residues. Per the germline V gene, CDR1 is LNHDA and CDR2 is SQIVND (reference sequence). The CDR3 region has the DNA TGTGCCAGTAGTTCTCGACTCCTTCAAGAGACCCAGTACTTC. Translated: CASSSRLLQETQYF.

This clonotype was detected many times. The chain has TRBV20-1 and TRBJ1-1; no clear D gene. The CDR3 is made up of 17 amino acids. The germline V gene encodes CDR1 DFQATT and CDR2 SNEGSKA (reference sequence). The V end lost 1 base, the J end lost 5 bases, and 23 bases lay between the germline ends. The CDR3 nucleotides are TGCAGTGCTAGAGGGCTCGTCGAGACGGGCGGCGGGACTGAAGCTTTCTTT. It is translated as CSARGLVETGGGTEAFF.

This clonotype appeared many times. The gene calls are TRBV9 and TRBJ2-4, with unresolved D. This CDR3 contains 19 residues. Germline assignment: CDR1 SGDLS and CDR2 YYNGEE. V was pared by 2 bases and J by 8 bases, with 29 bases between. The CDR3 DNA reads as TGTGCCAGCAGCGTTACCACGACTCACCTGGGCCTGGATGGGGACATTCAGTACTTC. This codes for CASSVTTTHLGLDGDIQYF. Supplemented by reference TRBV9 and TRBJ2-4, the full variable domain reads DSGVTQTPKHLITATGQRVTLRCSPRSGDLSVYWYQQSLDQGLQFLIQYYNGEERAKGNILERFSAQQFPDLHSELNLSSLELGDSALYFCASSVTTTHLGLDGDIQYFGAGTRLSVL.

This clonotype was counted many times. The J gene is TRBJ2-7, the V gene TRBV5-6; TRBD1 aligns across 8 bases. Trimming cost V 1 base and J 8 bases; bases outside gene matches: 11. The germline V gene encodes CDR1 SGHDT and CDR2 YYEEEE. CDR3 length: 15 amino acids. CDR3 sequence: CASSLFGQGLGKQYF. The CDR3 DNA follows: TGTGCCAGCAGCTTGTTTGGACAGGGACTTGGAAAGCAGTACTTC.

The chain combines TRBV12-3 or TRBV12-4 with TRBJ1-4; D gene unclear. The CDR3 sequence is 13 residues long. Trimming shortened V by 3 bases and J by 5 bases, and 7 bases separated the two germline ends. The CDR3 loop reads CASSFGRNEKLFF. CDR3 nucleotide sequence: TGTGCCAGCAGTTTCGGACGGAATGAAAAACTGTTTTTT.

In this sample, this clonotype turned up many times. The chain combines TRBV5-1 with TRBJ2-7; D is tentatively TRBD1 or TRBD2 (5 bases each). Trimming shortened V by 1 base and J by 5 bases, and 13 bases separated the two germline ends. The CDR3 is 14 amino acids. Germline CDR1 SGHRS, CDR2 YFSETQ. CDR3 coding DNA: TGCGCCAGCAGCTTGAGTGGGACGGTCAACGAGCAGTACTTC. The encoded protein is CASSLSGTVNEQYF.

This clonotype was detected many times. The chain carries TRBV19 and TRBJ1-5; D remains ambiguous. CDR3 size: 12 residues. In germline, CDR1 is LNHDA, CDR2 SQIVND (reference sequence). V was trimmed by 7 bases and J by 4 bases, leaving 8 bases between them. This chain's CDR3 is CASTQRNQPQHF. The CDR3 region has the DNA TGTGCCAGTACCCAACGAAATCAGCCCCAGCATTTT.

This clonotype was counted ten times or more. The chain is built from TRBV20-1 and TRBJ1-2; no reliable D call. This CDR3 contains 12 residues. Germline V gene data show CDR1 as DFQATT and CDR2 as SNEGSKA (reference sequence). V lost 1 base, J lost 4 bases, and 7 bases lay in between. As DNA, the CDR3 is TGCAGTGCTAGAGCAGGTACCTATGGCTACACCTTC. It yields the protein CSARAGTYGYTF.

This clonotype was detected many times. In DNA, the CDR3 is TGCGCCAGCAGCTGGACTAGCGGAAACACCGGGGAGCTGTTTTTT. Its translation: CASSWTSGNTGELFF. The gene calls are TRBV5-1 and TRBJ2-2; 10 nucleotides line up with TRBD2. V lost 3 bases, J lost 2 bases, and 1 base stayed unmatched. Per the germline V gene, CDR1 is SGHRS and CDR2 is YFSETQ. This CDR3 has 15 amino acids.

This chain uses TRBV7-8 with TRBJ1-3; possible D gene TRBD1, 5 bases. This CDR3 has 15 amino acids. Trimming stripped 2 bases from V and 0 bases from J, with 8 bases between. CDR1 and CDR2 (germline): SGHVS, FQNEAQ. CDR3: CASSLTTGSGNTIYF. The CDR3 nucleotides are TGTGCCAGCAGCTTAACTACAGGCTCTGGAAACACCATATATTTT.

This chain links TRBV12-3 or TRBV12-4 with TRBJ2-6; unclear D gene. The CDR3 is made up of 15 amino acids. With 7 bases removed from V and 0 bases from J, the gap between germline ends came to 10 bases. The CDR3 bases are TGTGCCAGCAAAGACTCAGACTCTGGGGCCAACGTCCTGACTTTC. Protein: CASKDSDSGANVLTF.

This clonotype was detected ten times or more. This chain uses TRBV20-1 with TRBJ2-5; 7 positions match TRBD2. Looked up from germline, CDR1 is DFQATT and CDR2 is SNEGSKA (reference sequence). Trimming cost V 6 bases and J 2 bases; bases outside gene matches: 9. This CDR3 comprises 14 residues. The CDR3 region has the DNA TGCAGTGCGCGCCGCGGGAGCTCGCAAGAGACCCAGTACTTC. Amino acid sequence: CSARRGSSQETQYF.

This clonotype was found many times. The CDR3 here is CASRYYTNTEAFF. DNA of the CDR3: TGTGCCAGCAGGTATTACACGAACACTGAAGCTTTCTTT. The chain employs TRBV3-1 and TRBJ1-1; D uncertain. Trimming left V 6 bases short and J 1 base short, with 9 bases between. Germline V gene sequence: CDR1 LGHDT, CDR2 YNNKEL (reference sequence). This CDR3 contains 13 residues. Using reference TRBV3-1 and TRBJ1-1 for the parts outside the CDR3, the full variable domain is DTAVSQTPKYLVTQMGNDKSIKCEQNLGHDTMYWYKQDSKKFLKIMFSYNNKELIINETVPNRFSPKSPDKAHLNLHINSLELGDSAVYFCASRYYTNTEAFFGQGTRLTVV.

This clonotype appeared many times. This chain uses TRBV12-3 or TRBV12-4 with TRBJ2-2; 8 bases map to TRBD1. J was trimmed by 4 bases and V by 6 bases; bases with no gene match: 7. CDR3 length: 15 amino acids. CDR3 nucleotide sequence: TGTGCCAGCAGACCAGGGGGCACGGGCACCGGGGAGCTGTTTTTT. This gives the protein CASRPGGTGTGELFF.

A single count supports this clonotype. V usage is TRBV28 and J usage is TRBJ2-7; tentative D call: TRBD1 (9 bases). The CDR3 covers 15 residues. V shed 6 bases and J shed 12 bases, with 27 bases lying between them. Germline CDR1 reads MDHEN; CDR2 reads SYDVKM. DNA of the CDR3: TGTGCCAGCAGGGCCTCCGGGACAGGGTTCGGGGGGGTGTACTTC. It codes for CASRASGTGFGGVYF.